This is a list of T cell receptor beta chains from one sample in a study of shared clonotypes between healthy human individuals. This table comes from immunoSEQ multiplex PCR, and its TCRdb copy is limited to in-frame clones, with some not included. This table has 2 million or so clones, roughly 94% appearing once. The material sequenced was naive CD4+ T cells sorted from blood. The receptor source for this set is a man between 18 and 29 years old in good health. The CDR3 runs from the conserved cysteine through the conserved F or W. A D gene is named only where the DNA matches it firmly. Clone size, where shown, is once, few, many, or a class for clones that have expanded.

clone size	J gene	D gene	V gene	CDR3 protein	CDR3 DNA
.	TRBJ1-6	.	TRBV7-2	CASSLGPGRGESPLHF	TGTGCCAGCAGCTTAGGACCAGGGAGGGGAGAGTCACCCCTCCACTTT
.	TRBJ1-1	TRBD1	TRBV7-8	CASSYRDRVLTEAFF	TGTGCCAGCAGCTACCGGGACAGGGTCCTCACTGAAGCTTTCTTT
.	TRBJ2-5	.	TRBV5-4	CASSLSRREETQYF	TGTGCCAGCAGCTTGTCGAGAAGGGAAGAGACCCAGTACTTC
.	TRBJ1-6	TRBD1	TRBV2	CASSSGQGRDSPLHF	TGTGCCAGCTCATCTGGACAGGGAAGGGATTCACCCCTCCACTTT
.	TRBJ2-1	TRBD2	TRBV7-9	CASSFGTSGSSVNEQFF	TGTGCCAGCAGCTTCGGGACTAGCGGGAGTTCGGTAAATGAGCAGTTCTTC
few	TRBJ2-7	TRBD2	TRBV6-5	CASSYSAGGFAEQYF	TGTGCCAGCAGTTACTCAGCGGGAGGTTTTGCCGAGCAGTACTTC
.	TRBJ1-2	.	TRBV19	CASSPLDSNYGYTF	TGTGCCAGTAGCCCGTTGGACAGTAACTATGGCTACACCTTC
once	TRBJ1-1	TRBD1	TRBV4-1	CASSPPTGSEAFF	TGCGCCAGCAGCCCCCCGACAGGGTCTGAAGCTTTCTTT
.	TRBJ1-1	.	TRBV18	CASSLNTEAFF	TGTGCCAGCTCCCTGAACACTGAAGCTTTCTTT
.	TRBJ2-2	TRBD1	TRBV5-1	CASSLVGTGSTGELFF	TGCGCCAGCAGCTTGGTAGGGACAGGGAGTACCGGGGAGCTGTTTTTT
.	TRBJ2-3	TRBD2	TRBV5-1	CASSSTSGGTDTQYF	TGCGCCAGCAGCTCGACTAGCGGGGGCACAGATACGCAGTATTTT
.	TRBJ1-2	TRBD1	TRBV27	CASSPQGAGYGYTF	TGTGCCAGCAGTCCGCAGGGGGCCGGGTATGGCTACACCTTC
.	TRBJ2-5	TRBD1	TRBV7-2	CASSRDSQETQYF	TGTGCCAGCAGCCGGGACAGCCAAGAGACCCAGTACTTC
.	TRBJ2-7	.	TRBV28	CASTAVGAEQYF	TGTGCCAGCACTGCCGTTGGTGCCGAGCAGTACTTC
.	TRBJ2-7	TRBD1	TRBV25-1	CASSGQGASYEQYF	TGTGCCAGCAGCGGACAGGGGGCTTCCTACGAGCAGTACTTC
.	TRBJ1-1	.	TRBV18	CASSPPRGRASTEAFF	TGTGCCAGCTCACCACCCCGGGGAAGGGCGTCCACTGAAGCTTTCTTT
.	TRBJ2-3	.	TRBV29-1	CSVEDRRGTDTQYF	TGCAGCGTTGAAGATCGCAGGGGCACAGATACGCAGTATTTT
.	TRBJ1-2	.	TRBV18	CASSPPSLDGYGYTF	TGTGCCAGCTCACCACCCTCACTTGACGGGTATGGCTACACCTTC
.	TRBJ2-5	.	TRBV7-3	CASSKHGLGTQDTQYF	TGTGCCAGCAGCAAACACGGGCTTGGTACCCAAGATACCCAGTACTTC
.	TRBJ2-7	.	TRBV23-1	CASSQSVGSGPHYEQYF	TGCGCCAGCAGTCAATCGGTGGGGTCTGGGCCCCACTACGAGCAGTACTTC
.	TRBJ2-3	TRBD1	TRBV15	CATSGGQGGSYGTDTQYF	TGTGCCACCAGCGGGGGACAGGGAGGTTCTTACGGCACAGATACGCAGTATTTT
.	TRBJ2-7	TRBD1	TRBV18	CASSRNRGMDEQYF	TGTGCCAGCTCACGAAACAGGGGGATGGACGAGCAGTACTTC
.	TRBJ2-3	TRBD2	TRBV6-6	CASAVAGVGDTQYF	TGTGCCAGCGCAGTAGCGGGAGTAGGAGATACGCAGTATTTT
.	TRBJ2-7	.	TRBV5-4	CASSLSGGAEQYF	TGTGCCAGCAGCTTGTCTGGGGGGGCTGAGCAGTACTTC
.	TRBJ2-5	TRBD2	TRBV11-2	CASSFSGLAVQETQYF	TGTGCCAGCAGCTTCTCGGGACTAGCGGTCCAAGAGACCCAGTACTTC
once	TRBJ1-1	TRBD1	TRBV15	CATSNAGGLEAFF	TGTGCCACCAGCAATGCAGGGGGCCTGGAAGCTTTCTTT
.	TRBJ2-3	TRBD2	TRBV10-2	CASSPGLAGADTQYF	TGCGCCAGCAGCCCGGGACTAGCGGGAGCCGATACGCAGTATTTT
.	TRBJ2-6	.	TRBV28	CASSLGGPGANVLTF	TGTGCCAGCAGTTTAGGGGGGCCAGGGGCCAACGTCCTGACTTTC
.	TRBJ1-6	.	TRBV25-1	CASSEDTGNLHF	TGTGCCAGCAGTGAAGACACAGGGAACCTCCACTTT
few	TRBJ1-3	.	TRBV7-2	CASSRTGNTIYF	TGTGCCAGCAGCCGGACCGGAAACACCATATATTTT
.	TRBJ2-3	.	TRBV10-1	CASSESAPSTDTQYF	TGCGCCAGCAGTGAGTCGGCCCCCAGCACAGATACGCAGTATTTT
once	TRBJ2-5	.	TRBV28	CASSLSGVGQETQYF	TGTGCCAGCAGTTTATCTGGGGTTGGGCAAGAGACCCAGTACTTC
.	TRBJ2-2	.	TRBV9	CASSVGVIPTYTGELFF	TGTGCCAGCAGCGTAGGGGTTATCCCTACCTACACCGGGGAGCTGTTTTTT
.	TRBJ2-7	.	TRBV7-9	CASSSRSGVPHEQYF	TGTGCCAGCAGCTCCAGATCAGGGGTACCCCACGAGCAGTACTTC
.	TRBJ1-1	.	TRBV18	CASSSGLNTEAFF	TGTGCCAGCTCTTCCGGGTTGAACACTGAAGCTTTCTTT
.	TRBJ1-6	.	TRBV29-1	CSVRQTTGSPLHF	TGCAGCGTGAGACAGACTACGGGTTCACCCCTCCACTTT
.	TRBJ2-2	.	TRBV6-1	CASSEARGAANTGELFF	TGTGCCAGCAGTGAAGCGAGGGGGGCAGCGAACACCGGGGAGCTGTTTTTT
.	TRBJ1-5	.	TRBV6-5	CASSTTGTHQPQHF	TGTGCCAGCAGTACTACAGGGACCCATCAGCCCCAGCATTTT
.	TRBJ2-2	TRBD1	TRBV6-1	CAIQGYRGNTGELFF	TGTGCCATCCAAGGGTACAGGGGGAACACCGGGGAGCTGTTTTTT
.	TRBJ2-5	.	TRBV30	CAGGTQTGRETQYF	TGTGCCGGGGGGACCCAGACAGGGAGGGAGACCCAGTACTTC
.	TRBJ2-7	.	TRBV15	CATSRGGIDSYEQYF	TGTGCCACCAGCAGAGGCGGGATAGACTCCTACGAGCAGTACTTC
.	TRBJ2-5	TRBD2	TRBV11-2	CASSFRFVAGGQETQYF	TGTGCCAGCAGCTTCCGGTTCGTAGCGGGAGGGCAAGAGACCCAGTACTTC
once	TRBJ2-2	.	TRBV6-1	CASITGMGNTGELFF	TGTGCCAGCATTACAGGGATGGGTAACACCGGGGAGCTGTTTTTT
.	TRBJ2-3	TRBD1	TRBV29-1	CSDIRGSTDTQYF	TGCAGCGACATCAGGGGGAGCACAGATACGCAGTATTTT
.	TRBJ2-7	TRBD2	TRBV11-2	CASSLEAVAGAYEQYF	TGTGCCAGCAGCTTAGAGGCGGTAGCGGGAGCCTACGAGCAGTACTTC
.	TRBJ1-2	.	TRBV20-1	CSAMPGYGYTF	TGCAGTGCTATGCCTGGCTATGGCTACACCTTC